These 23 T cell receptor beta chains originate from one sample sequenced in a study of blood T cell repertoires in COVID-19 (dated by TCRdb to 2020 to 2021). Receptors were amplified or captured by the immunoSEQ multiplex PCR assay. TCRdb holds this immuneACCESS table with in-frame rearrangements only. Some clones are missing; in checked studies, unresolved V genes explain under half, and the rest has no known cause. The sample contains about 480,000 clones, 89% of them found a single time. In total, the top ten clones hold about 0.91% of the sample. Sequencing input: peripheral blood. The receptors were sampled from a man younger than 35 with COVID-19, enrolled during active disease.

The V and J genes are TRBV3-1 (or the pseudogene TRBV3-2) and TRBJ2-3; 7 bases match TRBD1. The V gene end was trimmed by 3 bases and the J gene end by 4 bases; junction bases not matched to a gene: 7. CDR3 length: 15 amino acids. Germline V gene lookup returns CDR1 LGHDT and CDR2 YNNKEL (reference sequence). This CDR3 reads CASSQRQGSADTQYF. CDR3 in DNA: TGTGCCAGCAGCCAGAGACAGGGCTCCGCAGATACGCAGTATTTT.

The chain has TRBV7-2 and TRBJ2-3; 8 bases are shared with TRBD1. J was trimmed by 5 bases and V by 5 bases; bases with no gene match: 18. This CDR3 has 18 amino acids. From germline, CDR1 is SGHTA and CDR2 FQGNSA. Here the CDR3 reads CASSVYSGVQGARDTQYF. CDR3 nucleotide sequence: TGTGCCAGCAGCGTATACTCCGGTGTTCAGGGGGCGAGAGATACGCAGTATTTT.

This chain joins TRBV27 and TRBJ2-5; a possible D gene is TRBD1 (6 bases). This CDR3 has 13 amino acids. The V end was cut by 5 bases, the J end by 2 bases, with 9 bases between. Germline V gene lookup returns CDR1 MNHEY and CDR2 SMNVEV (reference sequence). CDR3 DNA: TGTGCCAGCAGTCCGACAGGTCAAGAGACCCAGTACTTC. It is translated as CASSPTGQETQYF.

V gene TRBV24-1 combines with J gene TRBJ1-3; TRBD1 might be the D (6 bases). This CDR3 contains 16 residues. CDR1 is KGHDR, CDR2 SFDVKD, per germline. Trimming shortened V by 5 bases and J by 3 bases, and 16 bases separated the two germline ends. CDR3 sequence reads: CATSGGGGADGNTIYF. CDR3 nucleotides: TGTGCCACCAGTGGGGGTGGGGGCGCAGATGGAAACACCATATATTTT.

This clone came up once. The rearrangement uses TRBV6-5 and TRBJ2-3; 7 nucleotides align to TRBD2. Looked up from germline, CDR1 is MNHEY and CDR2 is SVGAGI. Trimming at V came to 7 bases and at J to 2 bases, leaving 6 bases not matched to a gene. The CDR3 has 14 amino acids. This CDR3 reads CASKAGRATDTQYF. The CDR3 region has the DNA TGTGCCAGCAAGGCAGGGAGGGCCACAGATACGCAGTATTTT.

J is TRBJ2-7 and V is TRBV6-5; TRBD2 agrees at 7 bases. Trimming took 3 bases from V and 7 from J; bases not matched to a gene: 12. Germline loops: CDR1 MNHEY, CDR2 SVGAGI. The CDR3 runs 15 residues. The DNA of the CDR3 is TGTGCCAGCAGTTATTTCCCTAGCGGATATAAAGAGCAGTACTTC. Protein: CASSYFPSGYKEQYF.

The chain is built from TRBV2 and TRBJ2-7; TRBD1 agrees at 7 bases. Trimming took 3 bases from V and 4 from J; bases not matched to a gene: 6. In germline, CDR1 is SNHLY, CDR2 FYNNEI. The CDR3 runs to 14 residues. The CDR3 DNA reads as TGTGCCAGCAGTGACCGGGACAGCCTATACGAGCAGTACTTC. Amino acids: CASSDRDSLYEQYF.

The chain is built from TRBV7-9 and TRBJ1-5, with TRBD1 as a possible D gene (5 bases). This CDR3 contains 16 residues. The germline CDR1 and CDR2 sequences are SEHNR and FQNEAQ (reference sequence). The V end was cut by 0 bases, the J end by 1 base, with 10 bases between. DNA for the CDR3: TGTGCCAGCAGCTTAGCTGCAGGGTCGAGCAATCAGCCCCAGCATTTT. It encodes CASSLAAGSSNQPQHF.

The V and J genes are TRBV5-8 and TRBJ2-1, with 9 bases that match TRBD1. Germline values: CDR1 SGHTS, CDR2 YDEGEE. The CDR3 contains 16 residues. V dropped 1 base and J dropped 7; count of bases not matched to a gene: 9. Here the CDR3 DNA reads TGTGCCAGCAGCTTGATCGGGACAGGGAACCAAAATGAGCAGTTCTTC. Translation gives CASSLIGTGNQNEQFF.

This chain joins TRBV6-1 and TRBJ1-3, with 7 bases fitting TRBD1. Germline loops: CDR1 MNHNS, CDR2 SASEGT. Trimming cost V 1 base and J 3 bases; bases outside gene matches: 6. The CDR3 spans 16 residues. CDR3 sequence: CASSEGTGAVGNTIYF. CDR3 nucleotide sequence: TGTGCCAGCAGTGAAGGAACAGGGGCGGTTGGAAACACCATATATTTT.

The J gene is TRBJ2-1, the V gene TRBV19, with 10 bases identical to TRBD2. CDR1 and CDR2 (germline): LNHDA, SQIVND (reference sequence). Trimming took 3 bases from V and 10 from J; bases not matched to a gene: 3. The CDR3 has 13 amino acids. CDR3 protein: CASSMASGGEQFF. The CDR3 coding sequence is TGTGCCAGTAGTATGGCTAGCGGGGGCGAGCAGTTCTTC.

V gene TRBV7-9 combines with J gene TRBJ2-7; possibly TRBD1 for D (6 bases). The CDR3 is made up of 14 amino acids. Per germline, CDR1 SEHNR and CDR2 FQNEAQ (reference sequence). Trimming pared 5 bases from V and 0 bases from J, leaving 11 bases between. The CDR3 DNA reads as TGTGCCAGCAGCCCGAGGGGGAGCTCCTACGAGCAGTACTTC. Encoded protein: CASSPRGSSYEQYF.

V is TRBV19 and J is TRBJ1-5; perhaps TRBD1 as D (5 bases). Deletions cut 11 bases from V and 1 base from J, with 18 bases between. The germline V gene has CDR1 LNHDA and CDR2 SQIVND (reference sequence). This CDR3 is 15 amino acids long. The CDR3 nucleotides read TGTGCCTGTTCCCTCGGGGGGGAAAGCAATCAGCCCCAGCATTTT. Translation: CACSLGGESNQPQHF.

J is TRBJ2-5 and V is TRBV25-1; D possibly corresponds to TRBD2 (5 bases). V lost 4 bases, J lost 2 bases, and 11 bases lay in between. Germline values: CDR1 MGHDK, CDR2 SYGVNS. This CDR3 region has 14 residues. This CDR3 reads CASSATTIQETQYF. DNA for the CDR3: TGTGCCAGCAGTGCAACGACTATTCAAGAGACCCAGTACTTC.

The CDR3 spells CASSKREIDEQYF. The CDR3 region has the DNA TGTGCCAGCAGTAAGCGGGAGATCGACGAGCAGTACTTC. This sequence joins TRBV6-5 and TRBJ2-7, with 8 positions matching TRBD2. Germline assignment: CDR1 MNHEY and CDR2 SVGAGI. The CDR3 length is 13 residues. The V gene end was trimmed by 5 bases and the J gene end by 5 bases; junction bases not matched to a gene: 5.

This clone was observed a handful of times. This chain uses TRBV5-6 with TRBJ2-7, with 7 bases matching TRBD1. The CDR3 contains 14 residues. Germline values: CDR1 SGHDT, CDR2 YYEEEE. J gave up 3 bases and V 4 bases, and 7 bases lay outside the gene matches. Here the CDR3 DNA reads TGTGCCAGCAGCGGACCCACAGGGGTCTACGAGCAGTACTTC. Protein: CASSGPTGVYEQYF.

The V gene is TRBV7-9, the J gene TRBJ1-1; D is unclear. V lost 6 bases and J 5 bases, leaving 13 bases between the germline ends. This CDR3 is 13 amino acids long. The germline gives CDR1 SEHNR, CDR2 FQNEAQ (reference sequence). The CDR3 protein is CASRSDGDTEAFF. In nucleotides, the CDR3 is TGTGCCAGCAGGTCGGACGGGGATACTGAAGCTTTCTTT.

This chain connects TRBV3-1 (or the pseudogene TRBV3-2) to TRBJ2-1; 8 bases are a match to TRBD1. This CDR3 contains 17 residues. J was trimmed by 4 bases and V by 0 bases; bases with no gene match: 8. The germline V gene has CDR1 LGHDT and CDR2 YNNKEL (reference sequence). The CDR3 coding sequence is TGTGCCAGCAGCCAAGACCTGTCGGGACAGGAATACAATGAGCAGTTCTTC. Translation gives CASSQDLSGQEYNEQFF.

The chain links TRBV2 to TRBJ1-2; no clear D gene. Trimming pared 0 bases from V and 5 bases from J, leaving 13 bases between. This CDR3 is built from 15 residues. Germline V CDR1 and CDR2: SNHLY, FYNNEI. This chain's CDR3 is CASSEANHFGYGYTF. The CDR3, as DNA: TGTGCCAGCAGTGAAGCCAACCACTTCGGGTATGGCTACACCTTC.

This clone was detected only once. The chain carries TRBV6-5 and TRBJ2-7, with 9 positions matching TRBD2. There are 15 residues in the CDR3. The V and J ends lost 4 bases and 3 bases, in that order; junction bases with no gene match: 7. Germline values: CDR1 MNHEY, CDR2 SVGAGI. The CDR3 is CASSLLSGGNYEQYF. In DNA, the CDR3 is TGTGCCAGCAGTTTATTGAGCGGGGGGAACTACGAGCAGTACTTC.

This chain uses TRBV11-3 with TRBJ1-1; D remains ambiguous. The V end was cut by 4 bases, the J end by 0 bases, with 18 bases between. This CDR3 is 17 amino acids long. Per the germline V gene, CDR1 is SGHNT and CDR2 is YENEEA. The CDR3 nucleotides read TGTGCCAGCAGCTACGACACAGCAAAGATTATGAACACTGAAGCTTTCTTT. This encodes CASSYDTAKIMNTEAFF. The complete variable domain, with remaining parts taken from reference TRBV11-3 and TRBJ1-1, reads EAGVVQSPRYKIIEKKQPVAFWCNPISGHNTLYWYLQNLGQGPELLIRYENEEAVDDSQLPKDRFSAERLKGVDSTLKIQPAELGDSAVYLCASSYDTAKIMNTEAFFGQGTRLTVV.

The chain has TRBV11-2 and TRBJ1-1, with a tentative D call TRBD1 (6 bases). CDR1 and CDR2 from the germline V gene are SGHAT and FQNNGV. V was pared by 6 bases and J by 7 bases, with 18 bases between. The CDR3 length is 14 residues. CDR3 sequence: CASRYLGGANEAFF. Here the CDR3 DNA reads TGTGCCAGCAGATACCTGGGGGGGGCTAATGAAGCTTTCTTT.

V gene TRBV10-3 combines with J gene TRBJ2-4; no clear D gene. CDR1 is ENHRY, CDR2 SYGVKD, per germline. The V and J ends lost 2 bases and 4 bases respectively, with 6 bases between them. The CDR3 has 13 amino acids. The CDR3 nucleotides are TGTGCCATCAGTGAGGGTGAGAAAAACATTCAGTACTTC. It encodes CAISEGEKNIQYF.